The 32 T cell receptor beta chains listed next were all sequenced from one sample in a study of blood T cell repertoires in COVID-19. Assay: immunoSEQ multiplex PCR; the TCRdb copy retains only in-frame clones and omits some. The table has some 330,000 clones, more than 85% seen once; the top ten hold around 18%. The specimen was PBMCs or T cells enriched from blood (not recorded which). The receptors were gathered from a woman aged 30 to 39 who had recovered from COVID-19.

The CDR3 spells CASSIRQTNTEAFF. The CDR3 bases are TGTGCCAGTAGTATCAGGCAGACCAACACTGAAGCTTTCTTT. The chain combines TRBV19 with TRBJ1-1; D is ambiguous. CDR3 length: 14 amino acids. Trimming pared 3 bases from V and 2 bases from J, leaving 10 bases between. Germline CDR1 LNHDA, CDR2 SQIVND (reference sequence).

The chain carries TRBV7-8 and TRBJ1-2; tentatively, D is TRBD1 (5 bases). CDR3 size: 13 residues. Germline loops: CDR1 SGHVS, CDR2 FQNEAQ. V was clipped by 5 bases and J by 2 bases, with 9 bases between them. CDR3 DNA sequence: TGTGCCAGCAGCGCAGGGTCCAACTATGGCTACACCTTC. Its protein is CASSAGSNYGYTF.

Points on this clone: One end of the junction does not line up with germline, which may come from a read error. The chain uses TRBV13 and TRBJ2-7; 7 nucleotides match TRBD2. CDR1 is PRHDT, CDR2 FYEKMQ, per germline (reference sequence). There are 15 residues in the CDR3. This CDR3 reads CASSIGRLATYEQYF. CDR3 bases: TGTGCCAGCAGCATAGGGCGACTAGCTACCTACGAGCAGTACTTC.

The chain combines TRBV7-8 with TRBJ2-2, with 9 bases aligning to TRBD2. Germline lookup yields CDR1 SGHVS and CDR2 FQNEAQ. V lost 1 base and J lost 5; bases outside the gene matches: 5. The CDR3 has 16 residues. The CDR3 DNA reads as TGTGCCAGCAGCTTAGTTGCGGGAGGGGGAACCGGGGAGCTGTTTTTT. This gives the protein CASSLVAGGGTGELFF.

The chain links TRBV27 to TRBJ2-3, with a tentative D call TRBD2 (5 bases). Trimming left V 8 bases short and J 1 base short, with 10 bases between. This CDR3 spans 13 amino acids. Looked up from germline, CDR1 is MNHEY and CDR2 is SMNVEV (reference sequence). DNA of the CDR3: TGTGCCAGCCTCCGGACTGGCACAGATACGCAGTATTTT. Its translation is CASLRTGTDTQYF.

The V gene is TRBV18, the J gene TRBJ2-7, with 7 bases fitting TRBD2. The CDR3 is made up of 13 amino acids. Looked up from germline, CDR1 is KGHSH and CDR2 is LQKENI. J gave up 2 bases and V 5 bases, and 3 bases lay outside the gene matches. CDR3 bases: TGTGCCAGCTCAGGGGGGGTCCCCTACGAGCAGTACTTC. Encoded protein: CASSGGVPYEQYF.

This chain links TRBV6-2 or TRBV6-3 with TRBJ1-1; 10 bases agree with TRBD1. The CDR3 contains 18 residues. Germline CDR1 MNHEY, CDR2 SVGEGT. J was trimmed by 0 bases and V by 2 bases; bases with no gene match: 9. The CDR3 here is CASSYDRDRGFMNTEAFF. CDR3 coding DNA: TGTGCCAGCAGTTACGACCGGGACAGGGGTTTCATGAACACTGAAGCTTTCTTT.

The CDR3 region is CAISDRGYGYTF. Here the CDR3 DNA reads TGTGCCATCAGCGACAGGGGGTATGGCTACACCTTC. The gene calls are TRBV10-3 and TRBJ1-2; TRBD1 agrees at 9 bases. The CDR3 is 12 residues long. Trimming took 6 bases from V and 5 from J; bases not matched to a gene: 1. Germline CDR1 is ENHRY and CDR2 is SYGVKD.

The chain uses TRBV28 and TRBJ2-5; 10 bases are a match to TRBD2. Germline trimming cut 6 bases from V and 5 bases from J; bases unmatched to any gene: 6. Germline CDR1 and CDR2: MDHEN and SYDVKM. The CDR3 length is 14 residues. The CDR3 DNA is TGTGCCAGCAGGCCTAGCGGGAGTGGGGAGACCCAGTACTTC. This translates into CASRPSGSGETQYF.

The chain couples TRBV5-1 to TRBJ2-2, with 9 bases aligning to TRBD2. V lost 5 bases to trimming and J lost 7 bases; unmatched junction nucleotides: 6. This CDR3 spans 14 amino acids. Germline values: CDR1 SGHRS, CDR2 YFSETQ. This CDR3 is CASSLAGDYGELFF. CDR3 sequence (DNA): TGCGCCAGCAGTTTAGCGGGAGATTACGGGGAGCTGTTTTTT.

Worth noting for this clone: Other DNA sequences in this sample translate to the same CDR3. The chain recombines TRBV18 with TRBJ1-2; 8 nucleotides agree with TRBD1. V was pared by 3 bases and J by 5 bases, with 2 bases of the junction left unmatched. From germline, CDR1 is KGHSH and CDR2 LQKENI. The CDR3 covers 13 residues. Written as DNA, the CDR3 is TGTGCCAGCTCACCGGACAGGGTGTATGGCTACACCTTC. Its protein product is CASSPDRVYGYTF.

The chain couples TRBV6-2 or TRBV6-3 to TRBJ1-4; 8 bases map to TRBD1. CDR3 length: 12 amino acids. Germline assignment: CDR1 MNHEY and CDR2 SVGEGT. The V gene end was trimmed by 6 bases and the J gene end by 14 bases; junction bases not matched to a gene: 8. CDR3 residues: CASSSGTGPLFF. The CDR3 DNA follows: TGTGCCAGCAGCAGCGGGACAGGCCCTCTGTTTTTT.

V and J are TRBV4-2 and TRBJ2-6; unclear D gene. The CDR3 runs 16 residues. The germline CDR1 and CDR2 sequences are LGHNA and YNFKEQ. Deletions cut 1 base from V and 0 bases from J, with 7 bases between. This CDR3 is CASSQVDGSGANVLTF. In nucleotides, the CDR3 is TGTGCCAGCAGCCAAGTAGATGGCTCTGGGGCCAACGTCCTGACTTTC.

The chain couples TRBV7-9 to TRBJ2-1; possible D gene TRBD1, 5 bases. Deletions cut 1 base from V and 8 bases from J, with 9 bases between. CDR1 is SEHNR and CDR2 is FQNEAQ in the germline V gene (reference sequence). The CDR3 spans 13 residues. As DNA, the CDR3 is TGTGCCAGCAGCTTAGTCTTAGGGGATGAGCAGTTCTTC. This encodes CASSLVLGDEQFF.

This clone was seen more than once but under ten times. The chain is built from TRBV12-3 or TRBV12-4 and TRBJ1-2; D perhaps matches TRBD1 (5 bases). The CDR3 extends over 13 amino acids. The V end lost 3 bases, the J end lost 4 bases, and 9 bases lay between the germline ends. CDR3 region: CASSFGGTYGYTF. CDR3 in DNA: TGTGCCAGCAGTTTTGGGGGGACCTATGGCTACACCTTC.

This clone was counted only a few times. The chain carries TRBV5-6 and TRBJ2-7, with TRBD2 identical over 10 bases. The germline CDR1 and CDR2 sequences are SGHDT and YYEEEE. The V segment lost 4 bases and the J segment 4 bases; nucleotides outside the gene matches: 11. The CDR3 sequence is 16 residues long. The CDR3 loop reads CASSLGASGRRYEQYF. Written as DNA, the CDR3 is TGTGCCAGCAGCCTGGGGGCTAGCGGGAGAAGGTACGAGCAGTACTTC. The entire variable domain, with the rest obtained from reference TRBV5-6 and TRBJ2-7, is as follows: DAGVTQSPTHLIKTRGQQVTLRCSPKSGHDTVSWYQQALGQGPQFIFQYYEEEERQRGNFPDRFSGHQFPNYSSELNVNALLLGDSALYLCASSLGASGRRYEQYFGPGTRLTVT.

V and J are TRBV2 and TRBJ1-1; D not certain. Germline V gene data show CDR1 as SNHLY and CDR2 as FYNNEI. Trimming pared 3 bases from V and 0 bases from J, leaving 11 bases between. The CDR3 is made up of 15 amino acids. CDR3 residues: CASSDHTAMNTEAFF. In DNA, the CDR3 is TGTGCCAGCAGTGACCACACAGCCATGAACACTGAAGCTTTCTTT.

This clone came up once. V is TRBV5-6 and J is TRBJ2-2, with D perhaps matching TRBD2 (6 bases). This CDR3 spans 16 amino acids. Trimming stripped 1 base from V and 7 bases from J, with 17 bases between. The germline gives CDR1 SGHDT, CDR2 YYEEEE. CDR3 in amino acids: CASSLFSGGVSGELFF. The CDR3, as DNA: TGTGCCAGCAGCTTGTTCTCCGGGGGAGTTAGCGGGGAGCTGTTTTTT.

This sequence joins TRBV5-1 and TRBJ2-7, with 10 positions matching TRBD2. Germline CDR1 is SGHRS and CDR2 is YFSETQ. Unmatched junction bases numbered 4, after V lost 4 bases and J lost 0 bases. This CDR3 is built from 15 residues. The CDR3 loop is CASSPSGRSSYEQYF. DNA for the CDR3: TGCGCCAGCAGCCCTAGCGGGAGAAGCTCCTACGAGCAGTACTTC.

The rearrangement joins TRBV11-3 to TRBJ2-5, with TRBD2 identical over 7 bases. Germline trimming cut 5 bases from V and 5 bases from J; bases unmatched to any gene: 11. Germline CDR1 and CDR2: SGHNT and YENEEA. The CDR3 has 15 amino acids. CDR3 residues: CASSPQLAERETQYF. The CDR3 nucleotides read TGTGCCAGCAGCCCCCAGCTAGCGGAAAGGGAGACCCAGTACTTC. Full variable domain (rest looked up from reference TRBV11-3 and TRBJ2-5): EAGVVQSPRYKIIEKKQPVAFWCNPISGHNTLYWYLQNLGQGPELLIRYENEEAVDDSQLPKDRFSAERLKGVDSTLKIQPAELGDSAVYLCASSPQLAERETQYFGPGTRLLVL.

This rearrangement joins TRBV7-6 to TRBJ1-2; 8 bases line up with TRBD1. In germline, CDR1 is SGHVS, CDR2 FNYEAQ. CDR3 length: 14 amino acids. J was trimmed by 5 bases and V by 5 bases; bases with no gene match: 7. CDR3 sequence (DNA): TGTGCCAGCAGCCCCCGGACAGGGAGTTATGGCTACACCTTC. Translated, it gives CASSPRTGSYGYTF.

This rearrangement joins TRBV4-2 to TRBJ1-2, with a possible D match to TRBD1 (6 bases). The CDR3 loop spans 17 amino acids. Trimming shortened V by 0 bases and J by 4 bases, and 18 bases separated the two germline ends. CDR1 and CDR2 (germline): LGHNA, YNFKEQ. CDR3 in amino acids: CASSQDWGGHTIYGYTF. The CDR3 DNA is TGTGCCAGCAGCCAAGATTGGGGGGGCCATACCATCTATGGCTACACCTTC.

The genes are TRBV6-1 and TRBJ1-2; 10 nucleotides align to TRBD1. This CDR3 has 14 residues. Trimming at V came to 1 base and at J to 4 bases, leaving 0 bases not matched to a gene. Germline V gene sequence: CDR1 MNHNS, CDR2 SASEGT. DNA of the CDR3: TGTGCCAGCAGTGAAGGACAGGGGGCCTATGGCTACACCTTC. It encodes CASSEGQGAYGYTF.

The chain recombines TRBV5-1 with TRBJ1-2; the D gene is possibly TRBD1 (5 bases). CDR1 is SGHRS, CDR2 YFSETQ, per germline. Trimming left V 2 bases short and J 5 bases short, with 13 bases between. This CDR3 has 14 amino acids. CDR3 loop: CASSLGEDGYGYTF. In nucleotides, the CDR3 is TGCGCCAGCAGCTTAGGGGAAGATGGTTATGGCTACACCTTC.

The CDR3 region has the DNA TGTGCCAGCAGTTGGGACAGGGGCTCCTACGAGCAGTACTTC. Translated, it gives CASSWDRGSYEQYF. The V gene is TRBV6-2 or TRBV6-3, the J gene TRBJ2-7, with 10 bases that match TRBD1. The germline V gene encodes CDR1 MNHEY and CDR2 SVGEGT. The V segment lost 4 bases and the J segment 0 bases; nucleotides outside the gene matches: 0. The CDR3 covers 14 residues.

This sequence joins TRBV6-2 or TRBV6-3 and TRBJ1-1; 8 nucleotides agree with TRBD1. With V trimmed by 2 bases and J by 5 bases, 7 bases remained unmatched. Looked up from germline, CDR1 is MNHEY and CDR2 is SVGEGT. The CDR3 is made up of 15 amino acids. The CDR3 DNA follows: TGTGCCAGCAGTTACCCCCAGGGGGCGGGAACTGAAGCTTTCTTT. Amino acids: CASSYPQGAGTEAFF.

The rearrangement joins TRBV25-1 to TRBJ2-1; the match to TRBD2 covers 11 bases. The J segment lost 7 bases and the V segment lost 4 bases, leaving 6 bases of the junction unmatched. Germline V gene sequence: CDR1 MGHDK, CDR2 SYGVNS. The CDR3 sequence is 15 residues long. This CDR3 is CASSGSGGASNEQFF. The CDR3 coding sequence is TGTGCCAGCAGTGGTAGCGGGGGGGCAAGTAATGAGCAGTTCTTC.

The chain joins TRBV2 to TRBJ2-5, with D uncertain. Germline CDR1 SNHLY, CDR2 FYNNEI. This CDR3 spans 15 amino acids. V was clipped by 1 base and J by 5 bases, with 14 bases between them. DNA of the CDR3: TGTGCCAGCAGTGAAGGCCATGGTGACTGGGAGACCCAGTACTTC. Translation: CASSEGHGDWETQYF.

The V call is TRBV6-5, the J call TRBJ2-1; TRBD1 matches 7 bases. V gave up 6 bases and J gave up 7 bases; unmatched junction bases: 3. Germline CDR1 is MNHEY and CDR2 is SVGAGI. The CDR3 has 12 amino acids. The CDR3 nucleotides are TGTGCCAGCAGCCCGACAGGGAATGAGCAGTTCTTC. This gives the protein CASSPTGNEQFF.

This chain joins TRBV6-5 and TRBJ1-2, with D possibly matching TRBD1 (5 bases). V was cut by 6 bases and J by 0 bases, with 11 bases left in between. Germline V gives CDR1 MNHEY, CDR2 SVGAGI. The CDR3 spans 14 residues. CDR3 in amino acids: CASRGTLANYGYTF. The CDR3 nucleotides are TGTGCCAGCAGAGGGACTTTAGCTAACTATGGCTACACCTTC.

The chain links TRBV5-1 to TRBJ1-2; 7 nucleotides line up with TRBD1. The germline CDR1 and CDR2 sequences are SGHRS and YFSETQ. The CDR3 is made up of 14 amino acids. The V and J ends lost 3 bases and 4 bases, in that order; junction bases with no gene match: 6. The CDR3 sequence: CASSSRGGSYGYTF. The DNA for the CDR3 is TGCGCCAGCAGCTCACGAGGGGGCAGCTATGGCTACACCTTC.

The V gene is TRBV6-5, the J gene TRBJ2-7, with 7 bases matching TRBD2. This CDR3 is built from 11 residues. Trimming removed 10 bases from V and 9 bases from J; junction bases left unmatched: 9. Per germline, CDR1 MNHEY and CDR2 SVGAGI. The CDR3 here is CATKWGGGQYF. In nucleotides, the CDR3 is TGTGCCACTAAATGGGGGGGAGGGCAGTACTTC.